The 3 T cell receptor beta chains below were found in one sample sequenced in a study of graft-versus-host responses after intestinal transplantation. Sequencing was performed with immunoSEQ multiplex PCR; in TCRdb, only in-frame clones are kept and a portion is missing. The data hold 35,000 to 50,000 clones, with roughly 95% observed a single time. No antigens are known for them. The specimen comprised unstimulated CD8+ T cells sorted from spleen or lymph node cells, sampled before transplant. The receptors originated from a human donor who was the organ donor for an intestinal transplant.

The chain is built from TRBV6-4 and TRBJ1-2, with 9 bases matching TRBD1. The CDR3 totals 15 residues. V dropped 6 bases and J dropped 3; count of bases not matched to a gene: 8. Per germline, CDR1 MRHNA and CDR2 SNTAGT. The CDR3 loop reads CASRPTGTGYYGYTF. The CDR3 nucleotides are TGTGCCAGCAGACCAACCGGGACAGGGTACTATGGCTACACCTTC.

This chain connects TRBV11-1 to TRBJ2-7; D gene unclear. CDR3 length: 13 amino acids. Germline CDR1 is SGHAT and CDR2 is FQDESV (reference sequence). Trimming shortened V by 0 bases and J by 7 bases, and 10 bases separated the two germline ends. For the CDR3, the DNA is TGTGCCAGCAGCTTAGCGCCGTCTACAGAGCAGTACTTC. Its translation is CASSLAPSTEQYF.

The chain has TRBV28 and TRBJ1-2, with TRBD1 as a possible D gene (6 bases). CDR3 size: 12 residues. Trimming shortened V by 6 bases and J by 8 bases, and 13 bases separated the two germline ends. From germline, CDR1 is MDHEN and CDR2 SYDVKM. CDR3 in amino acids: CASSTGGLGYTF. In nucleotides, the CDR3 is TGTGCCAGCAGCACCGGGGGGCTAGGCTACACCTTC.